This TCR beta chain was retrieved from a study of blood T cell repertoires in COVID-19. Study overall: Material from acute and convalescent COVID-19 was sourced from the United States, Italy and Spain. Sources were T cells, B-cell-depleted T cells, or PBMCs; the material itself was cDNA or gDNA.

As handled by the study authors: Counts of nucleated cells, estimated from reference gene primer amplification, were obtained. Repertoires were generated with immunoSEQ multiplex PCR, while TCRdb's copy carries only in-frame clones and drops some. The DNA was the basis for D and trimming; V, J and clone size are from that table. Of some 270,000 clones in the sample, 89% were seen once. Sequencing used peripheral blood. This TCR was recovered from a woman between 40 and 55 years old who had recovered from COVID-19.

In DNA form, the CDR3 reads TGTGCCACCAGCAGCTGGGGAACAGGGGGCGGTGAGACCCAGTACTTC. Translating it yields CATSSWGTGGGETQYF. This chain joins TRBV15 and TRBJ2-5; 9 bases are shared with TRBD1. Germline V lookup: CDR1 LNHNV, CDR2 YYDKDF (reference sequence). V gave up 3 bases and J gave up 5 bases; unmatched junction bases: 10. The CDR3 extends over 16 amino acids.